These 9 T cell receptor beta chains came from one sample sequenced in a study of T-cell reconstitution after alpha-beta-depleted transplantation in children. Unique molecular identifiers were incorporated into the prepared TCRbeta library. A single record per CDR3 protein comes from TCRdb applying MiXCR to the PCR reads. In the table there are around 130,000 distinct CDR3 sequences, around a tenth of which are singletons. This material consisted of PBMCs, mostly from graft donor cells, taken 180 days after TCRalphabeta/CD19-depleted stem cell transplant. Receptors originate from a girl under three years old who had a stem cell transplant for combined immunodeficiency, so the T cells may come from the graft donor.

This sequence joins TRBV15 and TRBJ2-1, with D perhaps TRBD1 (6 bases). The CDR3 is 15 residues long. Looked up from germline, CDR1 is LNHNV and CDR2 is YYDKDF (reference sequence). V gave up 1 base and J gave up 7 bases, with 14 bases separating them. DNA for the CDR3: TGTGCCACCAGCAGAGTTGGGGGCAGTGGGAATGAGCAGTTCTTC. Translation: CATSRVGGSGNEQFF. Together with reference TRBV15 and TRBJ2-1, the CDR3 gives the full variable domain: DAMVIQNPRYQVTQFGKPVTLSCSQTLNHNVMYWYQQKSSQAPKLLFHYYDKDFNNEADTPDNFQSRRPNTSFCFLDIRSPGLGDTAMYLCATSRVGGSGNEQFFGPGTRLTVL.

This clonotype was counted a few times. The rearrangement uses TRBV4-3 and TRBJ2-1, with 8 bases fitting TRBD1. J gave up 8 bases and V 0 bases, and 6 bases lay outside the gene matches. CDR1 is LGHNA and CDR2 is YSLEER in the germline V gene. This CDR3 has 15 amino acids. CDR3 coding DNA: TGCGCCAGCAGCCAAGAAGGTTCAGGGGGCGATGAGCAGTTCTTC. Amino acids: CASSQEGSGGDEQFF.

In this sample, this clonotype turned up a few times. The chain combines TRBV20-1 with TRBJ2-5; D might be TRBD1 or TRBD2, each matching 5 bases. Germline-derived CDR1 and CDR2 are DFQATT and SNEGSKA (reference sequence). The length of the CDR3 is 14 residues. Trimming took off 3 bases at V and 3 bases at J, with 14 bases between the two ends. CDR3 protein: CSARTELGEETQYF. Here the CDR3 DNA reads TGCAGTGCTAGGACAGAACTGGGGGAAGAGACCCAGTACTTC.

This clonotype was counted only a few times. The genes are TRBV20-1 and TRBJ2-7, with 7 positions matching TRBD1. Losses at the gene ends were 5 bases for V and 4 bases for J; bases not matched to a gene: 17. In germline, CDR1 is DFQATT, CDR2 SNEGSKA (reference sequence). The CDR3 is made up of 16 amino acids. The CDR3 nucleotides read TGCAGTGCTCCCACAAGGGGGCCTGGAGGATGGTACGAGCAGTACTTC. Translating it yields CSAPTRGPGGWYEQYF.

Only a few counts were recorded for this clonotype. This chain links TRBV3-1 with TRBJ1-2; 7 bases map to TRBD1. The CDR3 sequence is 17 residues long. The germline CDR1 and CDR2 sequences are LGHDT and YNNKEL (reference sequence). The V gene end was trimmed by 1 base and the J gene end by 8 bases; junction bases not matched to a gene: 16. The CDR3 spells CASSQGDLGTADVGYTF. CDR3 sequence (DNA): TGTGCCAGCAGCCAAGGAGACCTAGGGACAGCTGATGTCGGCTACACCTTC. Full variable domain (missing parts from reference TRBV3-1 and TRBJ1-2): DTAVSQTPKYLVTQMGNDKSIKCEQNLGHDTMYWYKQDSKKFLKIMFSYNNKELIINETVPNRFSPKSPDKAHLNLHINSLELGDSAVYFCASSQGDLGTADVGYTFGSGTRLTVV.

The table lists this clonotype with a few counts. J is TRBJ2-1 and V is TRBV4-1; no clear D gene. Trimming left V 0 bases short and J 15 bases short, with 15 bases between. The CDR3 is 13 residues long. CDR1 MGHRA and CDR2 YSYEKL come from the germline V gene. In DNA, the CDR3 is TGCGCCAGCAGCCAAGATCTGCTTAGCTATCCGTTCTTC. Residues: CASSQDLLSYPFF.

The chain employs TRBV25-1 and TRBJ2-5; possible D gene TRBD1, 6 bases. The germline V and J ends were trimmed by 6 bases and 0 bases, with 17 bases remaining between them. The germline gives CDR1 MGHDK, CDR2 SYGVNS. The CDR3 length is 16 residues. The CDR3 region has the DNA TGTGCCAGCAGGCTAAGCGGCAGGGGCGACCAAGAGACCCAGTACTTC. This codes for CASRLSGRGDQETQYF.

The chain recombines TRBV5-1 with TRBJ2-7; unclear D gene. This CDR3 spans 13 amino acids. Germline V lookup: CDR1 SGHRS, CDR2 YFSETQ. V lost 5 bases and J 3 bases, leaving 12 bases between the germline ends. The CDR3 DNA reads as TGCGCCAGCAGGCGGACCGCGATCTACGAGCAGTACTTC. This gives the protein CASRRTAIYEQYF.

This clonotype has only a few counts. In DNA form, the CDR3 reads TGTGCCAGCAGTTACTTATTCTCGGTTGAGGGTACGCAGTATTTT. It specifies CASSYLFSVEGTQYF. This chain links TRBV6-5 with TRBJ2-3; D is perhaps TRBD2 (5 bases). This CDR3 has 15 residues. The germline gives CDR1 MNHEY, CDR2 SVGAGI. The V end lost 1 base, the J end lost 8 bases, and 16 bases lay between the germline ends.